Below, 5 T cell receptor beta chains from the same sample are listed, as sequenced in a study of Ad26.COV2.S vaccination and SARS-CoV-2 variants. Documented treatment: over 15 received Ad26.COV2.S at low or high dose, single or two shots; about 5 received placebo; per-sample allocation not given. Sample collection was performed on day 63 after the first vaccine or placebo injection. Here immunoSEQ multiplex PCR was the method, and the copy in TCRdb shows in-frame clones only, minus some. The repertoire holds about 400,000 clones, with roughly 90% as singletons. Sample: peripheral blood, taken in a trial of Ad26.COV2.S vaccine versus placebo. Source of these receptors: a person between 18 and 65 years old who received the Ad26.COV2.S COVID-19 vaccine or a placebo.

The chain is built from TRBV7-9 and TRBJ2-1, with D perhaps being TRBD1 or TRBD2 (5 bases each). The CDR3 has 15 amino acids. Trimming shortened V by 3 bases and J by 8 bases, and 17 bases separated the two germline ends. Germline V lookup: CDR1 SEHNR, CDR2 FQNEAQ (reference sequence). In DNA, the CDR3 is TGTGCCAGCAGCTTCATTCCCCCCCGGGACGATGAGCAGTTCTTC. Amino acids: CASSFIPPRDDEQFF.

V gene TRBV5-5 combines with J gene TRBJ1-1; tentative D call: TRBD1 (5 bases). CDR3 length equals 14 residues. V lost 3 bases to trimming and J lost 1 base, with 10 bases between them. Germline V gene sequence: CDR1 SGHKS, CDR2 YYEKEE (reference sequence). CDR3 sequence (DNA): TGTGCCAGCAGCTCGGGGCTAGGGAACACTGAAGCTTTCTTT. Protein product: CASSSGLGNTEAFF.

J is TRBJ2-3 and V is TRBV15, with 7 positions matching TRBD2. This CDR3 region has 14 residues. CDR1 and CDR2 (germline): LNHNV, YYDKDF (reference sequence). Trimming took 1 base from V and 4 from J; bases not matched to a gene: 2. The CDR3 DNA sequence: TGTGCCACCAGCAGAGGTGCGGGAGCAGATACGCAGTATTTT. Translation: CATSRGAGADTQYF.

The chain carries TRBV7-9 and TRBJ1-1; 8 bases are shared with TRBD1. Per the germline V gene, CDR1 is SEHNR and CDR2 is FQNEAQ (reference sequence). The junction had 21 bases not matched to a gene; V was cut back by 5 bases and J by 7 bases. The CDR3 totals 18 residues. CDR3 sequence (DNA): TGTGCCAGCAGCCAGGCAGGGCTGGTAAGGACAGGGCGAAATGAAGCTTTCTTT. Amino acid sequence: CASSQAGLVRTGRNEAFF.

The chain has TRBV29-1 and TRBJ1-4; D unclear. Germline CDR1 reads SQVTM; CDR2 reads ANQGSEA. Deletions cut 4 bases from V and 7 bases from J, with 16 bases between. CDR3 length: 14 residues. CDR3 region: CSVAEGLLSEKLFF. DNA of the CDR3: TGCAGCGTTGCGGAGGGCTTACTGAGTGAAAAACTGTTTTTT.